This TCR beta chain stems from a study of blood T cell repertoires in COVID-19. About the research overall: Specimens from acute and convalescent COVID-19 originated in the United States, Italy and Spain.

Per the germline V gene, CDR1 is LNHDA and CDR2 is SQIVND (reference sequence). The CDR3 is made up of 16 amino acids. Unmatched junction bases numbered 7, after V lost 5 bases and J lost 2 bases. Per the study methods: Scientists estimated how many nucleated cells there were by amplifying reference gene primers. Data came from immunoSEQ multiplex PCR; TCRdb stores just in-frame clones and leaves some out. Clone size and the V and J calls come from that table; the DNA yielded D and trimming. The sample holds some 320,000 clones; roughly nine tenths are singletons and the top ten take 2.6%. Two negative PCRs, clearance, or symptom resolution had been documented for recovered Cohort 3 donors.

The V gene is TRBV19, the J gene TRBJ1-5; TRBD1 matches at 9 bases. This receptor was obtained from a man aged 55-75 years who had recovered from COVID-19. The sample taken for sequencing was PBMCs or T cells enriched from blood (not recorded which). In nucleotides, the CDR3 is TGTGCCAGTAGTCCACAGACAGGGGGTCGCAATCAGCCCCAGCATTTT. Its protein is CASSPQTGGRNQPQHF.